These 30 T cell receptor beta chains share one sample of origin, sequenced in a study of yellow fever vaccine responses in identical twins. TCRdb re-called the RT-PCR reads with MiXCR, one entry per CDR3 protein. This table holds fewer than 4,500 distinct CDR3 sequences, 84% found once. The sample consisted of T cells from blood (PBMCs), unsorted or a sorted subset (not recorded which), taken before or after yellow fever vaccination (not recorded which). These receptors were taken from a woman aged 18-29 years who received the yellow fever vaccine.

The chain has TRBV6-1 and TRBJ2-3, with D unresolved. The CDR3 has 14 amino acids. Trimming took 6 bases from V and 2 from J, leaving 12 bases between them. Looked up from germline, CDR1 is MNHNS and CDR2 is SASEGT. Written as DNA, the CDR3 is TGTGCCAGCAGCCGGTTATACCCCACAGATACGCAGTATTTT. Translating gives CASSRLYPTDTQYF.

The rearrangement joins TRBV29-1 to TRBJ2-3, with D possibly matching TRBD2 (6 bases). Trimming took off 4 bases at V and 6 bases at J, with 11 bases between the two ends. CDR1 is SQVTM and CDR2 is ANQGSEA in the germline V gene. The CDR3 runs to 12 residues. CDR3 sequence: CSVGPGTDTQYF. The CDR3, as DNA: TGCAGCGTTGGCCCAGGGACTGATACGCAGTATTTT.

This chain joins TRBV4-1 and TRBJ1-6; 7 nucleotides line up with TRBD1. The CDR3 consists of 15 residues. Germline V lookup: CDR1 MGHRA, CDR2 YSYEKL. The V segment lost 3 bases and the J segment 4 bases; nucleotides outside the gene matches: 3. CDR3 amino acids: CASSQAGQYNSPLHF. CDR3 in DNA: TGCGCCAGCAGCCAGGCGGGACAGTATAATTCACCCCTCCACTTT.

Only a few counts were recorded for this clonotype. V usage is TRBV10-2 and J usage is TRBJ2-1; the match to TRBD2 covers 12 bases. The V gene end was trimmed by 5 bases and the J gene end by 6 bases; junction bases not matched to a gene: 11. The CDR3 has 17 amino acids. Germline CDR1 WSHSY, CDR2 SAAADI. CDR3 region: CASSIRRTSGTSNEQFF. Here the CDR3 DNA reads TGCGCCAGCAGTATCCGACGGACTAGCGGGACCTCCAATGAGCAGTTCTTC.

This chain links TRBV28 with TRBJ2-7; D perhaps matches TRBD2 (5 bases). V lost 7 bases and J lost 2, with 18 bases in between. The CDR3 consists of 15 residues. The germline CDR1 and CDR2 sequences are MDHEN and SYDVKM. The CDR3 nucleotides are TGTGCCAGCACCCCGTGGAGCGGAATCACCTACGAGCAGTACTTC. Its translation: CASTPWSGITYEQYF.

The gene calls are TRBV11-3 and TRBJ2-1; TRBD1 aligns across 7 bases. The trim removed 6 bases at V and 5 bases at J, leaving 10 bases unmatched. The CDR3 extends over 15 amino acids. Germline CDR1 and CDR2: SGHNT and YENEEA. The CDR3 loop is CASRRGTALDNEQFF. The CDR3 bases are TGTGCCAGCAGAAGAGGGACAGCGCTAGACAATGAGCAGTTCTTC. Drawing the rest from reference TRBV11-3 and TRBJ2-1, the complete variable domain is EAGVVQSPRYKIIEKKQPVAFWCNPISGHNTLYWYLQNLGQGPELLIRYENEEAVDDSQLPKDRFSAERLKGVDSTLKIQPAELGDSAVYLCASRRGTALDNEQFFGPGTRLTVL.

In nucleotides, the CDR3 is TGTGCCAGCAGCTTGATCGGGCCAGAGACCCAGTACTTC. It is translated as CASSLIGPETQYF. This sequence joins TRBV5-5 and TRBJ2-5; D unclear. V shed 1 base and J shed 4 bases, with 8 bases lying between them. There are 13 residues in the CDR3. CDR1 SGHKS and CDR2 YYEKEE come from the germline V gene (reference sequence).

The CDR3 sequence: CASSQQQGTTEAFF. The CDR3 coding sequence is TGCGCCAGCAGCCAACAACAGGGGACCACTGAAGCTTTCTTT. The chain is built from TRBV4-3 and TRBJ1-1, with 7 bases aligning to TRBD1. V shed 2 bases and J 4 bases; nucleotides not matched to a gene: 4. This CDR3 has 14 residues. Germline V lookup: CDR1 LGHNA, CDR2 YSLEER.

This clonotype appeared once. This chain connects TRBV7-9 to TRBJ2-5; perhaps TRBD1 as D (6 bases). The CDR3 sequence is 14 residues long. V was clipped by 0 bases and J by 4 bases, with 9 bases between them. From germline, CDR1 is SEHNR and CDR2 FQNEAQ (reference sequence). The CDR3 region is CASSLAQGIETQYF. For the CDR3, the DNA is TGTGCCAGCAGCTTAGCCCAGGGGATAGAGACCCAGTACTTC.

As DNA, the CDR3 is TGTGCCACCAGCAGAGAGGGAGGATCCTACGAGCAGTACTTC. Protein sequence: CATSREGGSYEQYF. The chain joins TRBV15 to TRBJ2-7; tentatively, D is TRBD2 (6 bases). CDR3 length equals 14 residues. Germline V gene lookup returns CDR1 LNHNV and CDR2 YYDKDF (reference sequence). V was cut by 0 bases and J by 1 base, with 7 bases left in between.

The chain employs TRBV19 and TRBJ1-1; possibly TRBD1 for D (5 bases). This CDR3 region has 11 residues. V was trimmed by 10 bases and J by 1 base, leaving 7 bases between them. CDR1 is LNHDA, CDR2 SQIVND, per germline (reference sequence). Here the CDR3 reads CATQENTEAFF. For the CDR3, the DNA is TGTGCCACACAGGAGAACACTGAAGCTTTCTTT.

The chain combines TRBV7-2 with TRBJ1-5, with D unresolved. CDR3 length: 13 amino acids. Germline lookup yields CDR1 SGHTA and CDR2 FQGNSA. V was trimmed by 2 bases and J by 5 bases, leaving 7 bases between them. The CDR3 sequence is CASSLLVDQPQHF. DNA for the CDR3: TGTGCCAGCAGCTTATTGGTGGATCAGCCCCAGCATTTT.

There are a few counts of this clonotype. The chain joins TRBV9 to TRBJ2-1; D is ambiguous. V was trimmed by 0 bases and J by 8 bases, leaving 12 bases between them. This CDR3 is 14 amino acids long. Per the germline V gene, CDR1 is SGDLS and CDR2 is YYNGEE. For the CDR3, the DNA is TGTGCCAGCAGCGTAGTTCCTAGTCCGGATGAGCAGTTCTTC. Protein product: CASSVVPSPDEQFF.

The chain employs TRBV29-1 and TRBJ1-1; TRBD1 might be the D (6 bases). Germline CDR1 reads SQVTM; CDR2 reads ANQGSEA. The CDR3 extends over 13 amino acids. V was cut by 6 bases and J by 10 bases, with 21 bases left in between. The CDR3 DNA follows: TGCAGCGTCGACCGAAACAGGGATCAGGGAGCTTTCTTT. It translates to CSVDRNRDQGAFF.

The chain joins TRBV10-3 to TRBJ1-6, with 8 bases matching TRBD1. Germline assignment: CDR1 ENHRY and CDR2 SYGVKD. This CDR3 is built from 14 residues. V trimming: 7 bases; J trimming: 5 bases; junction bases outside the gene matches: 4. CDR3 protein: CAIKGQVDNSPLHF. CDR3 DNA sequence: TGTGCCATCAAGGGACAGGTTGATAATTCACCCCTCCACTTT.

The V and J genes are TRBV28 and TRBJ2-1, with a weak D call TRBD2 (7 bases). CDR1 is MDHEN and CDR2 is SYDVKM in the germline V gene. CDR3 length equals 16 residues. Trimming cost V 5 bases and J 6 bases, with 20 bases left between them. In DNA, the CDR3 is TGTGCCAGCAGTCCCCACACAGGGAGGGCTCGCAATGAGCAGTTCTTC. As protein: CASSPHTGRARNEQFF.

The rearrangement joins TRBV14 to TRBJ2-7; no clear D. CDR1 and CDR2 (germline): SGHDN, FVKESK. The CDR3 contains 14 residues. Trimming removed 4 bases at V and 1 base at J, with 11 bases between. The CDR3 region is CASSPGSSSYEQYF. The CDR3 region has the DNA TGTGCCAGCAGCCCGGGCTCCAGTTCCTACGAGCAGTACTTC.

This clonotype was counted once. The V and J genes are TRBV2 and TRBJ1-3; D is unclear. Between the trimmed V and J ends, which lost 4 bases and 0 bases, there was a span of 7 bases. Germline V lookup: CDR1 SNHLY, CDR2 FYNNEI. This CDR3 comprises 14 residues. The CDR3 DNA sequence: TGTGCCAGCAGTGTTAATTTCTCTGGAAACACCATATATTTT. Residues: CASSVNFSGNTIYF. The complete variable domain, with remaining parts taken from reference TRBV2 and TRBJ1-3, reads EPEVTQTPSHQVTQMGQEVILRCVPISNHLYFYWYRQILGQKVEFLVSFYNNEISEKSEIFDDQFSVERPDGSNFTLKIRSTKLEDSAMYFCASSVNFSGNTIYFGEGSWLTVV.

The chain is built from TRBV28 and TRBJ2-5; D uncertain. This CDR3 has 13 amino acids. V was trimmed by 3 bases and J by 4 bases, leaving 9 bases between them. The germline gives CDR1 MDHEN, CDR2 SYDVKM. The CDR3 reads CASSFENGETQYF. The CDR3 DNA is TGTGCCAGCAGTTTTGAAAATGGAGAGACCCAGTACTTC.

This chain joins TRBV4-2 and TRBJ2-5; the D gene is possibly TRBD2 (6 bases). V lost 6 bases, J lost 3 bases, and 23 bases lay in between. Germline loops: CDR1 LGHNA, CDR2 YNFKEQ. The CDR3 sequence is 17 residues long. CDR3 region: CASRYGAGLPIEETQYF. The CDR3 region has the DNA TGTGCCAGCAGGTATGGGGCGGGGCTACCAATAGAAGAGACCCAGTACTTC.

The chain uses TRBV6-2 or TRBV6-3 and TRBJ1-1; D gene unclear. CDR3 length: 14 residues. V gave up 0 bases and J gave up 4 bases, with 9 bases separating them. Germline V gene lookup returns CDR1 MNHEY and CDR2 SVGEGT. The CDR3 loop is CASSYSTMRTEAFF. CDR3 DNA sequence: TGTGCCAGCAGTTACTCGACGATGCGCACTGAAGCTTTCTTT.

The rearrangement uses TRBV28 and TRBJ1-1; D call uncertain. Trimming took 6 bases from V and 4 from J, leaving 15 bases between them. CDR1 is MDHEN and CDR2 is SYDVKM in the germline V gene. The CDR3 loop spans 14 amino acids. CDR3 DNA: TGTGCCAGCAGCCGACTCCCACGGAGCACTGAAGCTTTCTTT. Protein: CASSRLPRSTEAFF.

The CDR3 nucleotides are TGTGCCAGCACCCCGGGACTAGCGGCCTACAATGAGCAGTTCTTC. Protein: CASTPGLAAYNEQFF. The V gene is TRBV11-3, the J gene TRBJ2-1, with 11 bases identical to TRBD2. V trimming: 7 bases; J trimming: 2 bases; junction bases outside the gene matches: 4. Germline-derived CDR1 and CDR2 are SGHNT and YENEEA. The CDR3 loop spans 15 amino acids.

This clonotype occurred a few times. The gene calls are TRBV29-1 and TRBJ2-5; D unclear. In germline, CDR1 is SQVTM, CDR2 ANQGSEA. The CDR3 covers 13 residues. V was clipped by 0 bases and J by 5 bases, with 10 bases between them. CDR3 nucleotides: TGCAGCGTTGAAGATCTCGTGGGGGAGACCCAGTACTTC. Translated, it gives CSVEDLVGETQYF.

This clonotype appeared a few times. At one boundary the junction diverges from the germline segment, which might be a read error. The rearrangement joins TRBV7-7 to TRBJ1-1; D not resolved. The CDR3 contains 13 residues. Germline loops: CDR1 SSHAT, CDR2 FNYEAQ (reference sequence). The CDR3 coding sequence is TGTGCTAGCAGCTTACAGTTGAACACTGAAGCTTTCTTT. Amino acid sequence: CASSLQLNTEAFF.

The table lists this clonotype with a count of one. This chain's CDR3 is CASSEWTNKRWTQYF. The CDR3 nucleotides read TGTGCCAGCAGTGAGTGGACCAATAAGAGGTGGACCCAGTACTTC. The rearrangement links TRBV2 to TRBJ2-5, with D unresolved. Germline V gene lookup returns CDR1 SNHLY and CDR2 FYNNEI. Trimming removed 3 bases at V and 7 bases at J, with 18 bases between. The CDR3 sequence is 15 residues long.

This rearrangement joins TRBV29-1 to TRBJ1-4; a weak D match, TRBD1 (5 bases). Trimming cost V 6 bases and J 5 bases, with 28 bases left between them. Germline CDR1 SQVTM, CDR2 ANQGSEA. CDR3 length: 18 amino acids. Written as DNA, the CDR3 is TGCAGCGTCCGAGGGGTGATCGGGACCGCTGATACAAATGAAAAACTGTTTTTT. Its translation: CSVRGVIGTADTNEKLFF.

This clonotype has a single count. The rearrangement links TRBV7-6 to TRBJ1-6; D is possibly TRBD1 (5 bases). CDR1 SGHVS and CDR2 FNYEAQ come from the germline V gene. The V end lost 7 bases, the J end lost 7 bases, and 17 bases lay between the germline ends. The CDR3 spans 15 residues. The CDR3 loop is CASTAGPDLNSPLHF. The CDR3 DNA follows: TGTGCCAGCACCGCGGGGCCGGACTTAAATTCACCCCTCCACTTT.

This sequence joins TRBV29-1 and TRBJ2-1, with 10 bases fitting TRBD2. This CDR3 has 13 residues. Germline V gene data show CDR1 as SQVTM and CDR2 as ANQGSEA. V lost 7 bases and J lost 7; bases outside the gene matches: 7. CDR3 residues: CSAGTSVMNEQFF. The CDR3 DNA reads TGCAGCGCGGGGACTAGCGTCATGAATGAGCAGTTCTTC.

The table lists this clonotype with a few counts. The rearrangement links TRBV6-4 to TRBJ2-1; 7 bases map to TRBD2. Germline CDR1 and CDR2: MRHNA and SNTAGT. V lost 4 bases to trimming and J lost 10 bases; unmatched junction nucleotides: 10. The CDR3 spans 14 residues. In DNA form, the CDR3 reads TGTGCCAGCAGTGCGGCGGGAGTGACGGGGGAGCAGTTCTTC. Protein: CASSAAGVTGEQFF.